This is a list of T cell receptor beta chains from one sample in a study of OX40 agonist ivuxolimab in advanced cancers. Only in-frame clones appear in the TCRdb table, and some are missing; sequencing was by immunoSEQ multiplex PCR. Found here are around 33,000 clones, approximately 82% of them singletons; the top ten hold 2.6%. This specimen was CD4+ or CD8+ T cells sorted from blood, taken in a trial of the OX40 agonist ivuxolimab. These receptors were taken from an adult with an advanced solid tumor such as melanoma, head and neck, liver or kidney cancer. CDR3s include the opening cysteine and the closing phenylalanine or tryptophan. A D gene is named only where the DNA matches it firmly. Size values are once, few and many counts, or a class for expanded clones, and some rows have none.

CASSLGGRRGLTGELFF TGTGCCAGCAGCTTAGGAGGGCGCAGGGGACTAACCGGGGAGCTGTTTTTT TRBV7-8 NA TRBJ2-2 NA 17
CASSPPNGNAFF TGTGCCAGCTCACCACCGAATGGGAACGCTTTCTTT TRBV18 NA TRBJ1-1 NA 12
CASSLGGSLSYEQYF TGTGCCAGCAGCTTAGGTGGCAGTTTATCCTACGAGCAGTACTTC TRBV7-2 NA TRBJ2-7 NA 15
CASSVAGQKNQPQHF TGTGCCAGCAGCGTAGCAGGACAGAAAAATCAGCCCCAGCATTTT TRBV9 NA TRBJ1-5 few 15
CASSRDSAYGYTF TGTGCCAGCAGTAGGGACAGCGCATATGGCTACACCTTC TRBV2 TRBD1 TRBJ1-2 medium-sized 13
CASSAGQNTDTQYF TGTGCCAGCAGCGCGGGACAGAACACAGATACGCAGTATTTT TRBV9 TRBD1 TRBJ2-3 NA 14
CAIGGMNTEAFF TGTGCCATCGGGGGAATGAACACTGAAGCTTTCTTT TRBV10-3 NA TRBJ1-1 once 12
CASSLARGHEQYF TGTGCCAGCAGCTTAGCCAGGGGGCACGAGCAGTACTTC TRBV7-2 TRBD1 TRBJ2-7 few 13
CASSLRGASGGIQETQYF TGTGCCAGCAGTTTACGGGGAGCTAGCGGGGGGATACAAGAGACCCAGTACTTC TRBV28 TRBD2 TRBJ2-5 NA 18
CAQESGPIPYSNQPQHF TGTGCTCAAGAGTCAGGCCCCATACCCTATAGCAATCAGCCCCAGCATTTT TRBV7-8 NA TRBJ1-5 NA 17